The T cell receptor (beta chain) described here comes from a study of beta chain features in type 1 diabetes. Sorting gave populations that all exceeded 95% purity. The whole isolated RNA underwent reverse transcription, so sequencing captured expressed TCRB transcripts. The table came from immunoSEQ multiplex PCR; TCRdb's copy has only in-frame clones and leaves some out. The sample records some 120,000 clones, 15% to 20% being singletons. Overall study findings and caveats: In cDNA sequencing, cells with high TCR expression could be over-represented. Patients with Type 1 diabetes showed moderately but significantly shorter TCRB CDR3s in all four CD4+ subsets. Diminished insertions and augmented deletions at VDJ junctions characterized type 1 diabetes patients.

In its sample, this clone was seen many times. As yet, its antigen is unknown. The CDR3 has 14 amino acids. The V and J ends lost 7 bases and 10 bases respectively, with 23 bases between them. CDR1 GTSNPN and CDR2 SVGIG come from the germline V gene (reference sequence). The sequencing input was central memory CD4+ T cells from blood. This TCR came from a young man with type 1 diabetes. V is TRBV30 and J is TRBJ2-1; a possible D gene is TRBD2 (6 bases). The CDR3 coding sequence is TGTGCCTATTCGGGGGACCCCCTCGGCGGGGAGCAGTTCTTC. The encoded protein is CAYSGDPLGGEQFF.